This T cell receptor beta chain came from a study of T cell responses to AZD1222 COVID-19 vaccine. Method: immunoSEQ multiplex PCR; TCRdb's copy keeps in-frame clones and lacks some. The table lists fewer than 120,000 clones, roughly 92% of them singletons, with 2% to 2.5% in the top ten. CDR1 is MNHEY, CDR2 SMNVEV, per germline (reference sequence). The CDR3 extends over 13 amino acids. Trimming took off 7 bases at V and 6 bases at J, with 13 bases between the two ends. Notes on this clone: The antigen remains unidentified.

General study points: Clonal diversity was possibly underestimated, and white British individuals and females predominated among donors. Only six people who got AZD1222 tested seropositive at baseline. Following two doses of AZD1222, Spike-specific TCR breadth and depth rose.

The material was peripheral blood, obtained 28 days after the second AZD1222 dose. The J gene is TRBJ2-1, the V gene TRBV27, with a possible D match to TRBD1 (5 bases). The TCR sequence derives from an adult who received the AZD1222 COVID-19 vaccine. CDR3 nucleotide sequence: TGTGCCAGCAACACCCCAGGGTCCAATGAGCAGTTCTTC. Translating gives CASNTPGSNEQFF.